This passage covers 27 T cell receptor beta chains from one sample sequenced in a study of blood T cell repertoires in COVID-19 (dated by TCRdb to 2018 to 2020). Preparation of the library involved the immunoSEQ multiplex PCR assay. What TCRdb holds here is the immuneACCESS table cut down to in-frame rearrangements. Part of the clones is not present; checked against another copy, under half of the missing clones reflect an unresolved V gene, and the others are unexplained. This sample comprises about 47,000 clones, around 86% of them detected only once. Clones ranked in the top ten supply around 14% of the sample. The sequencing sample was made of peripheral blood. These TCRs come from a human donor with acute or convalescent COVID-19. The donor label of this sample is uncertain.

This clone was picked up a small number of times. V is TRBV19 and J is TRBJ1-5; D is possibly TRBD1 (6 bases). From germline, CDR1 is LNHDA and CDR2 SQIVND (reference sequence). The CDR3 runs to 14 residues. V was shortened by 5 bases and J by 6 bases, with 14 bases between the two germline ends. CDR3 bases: TGTGCCAGTAGTCCGGCAGGGGAAGGTCAGCCCCAGCATTTT. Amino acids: CASSPAGEGQPQHF.

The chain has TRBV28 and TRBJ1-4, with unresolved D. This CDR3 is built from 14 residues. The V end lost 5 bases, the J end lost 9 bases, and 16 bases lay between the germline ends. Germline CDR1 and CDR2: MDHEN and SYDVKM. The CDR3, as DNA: TGTGCCAGCAGTCCCCCCGGCGGAGGGAAAAAACTGTTTTTT. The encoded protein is CASSPPGGGKKLFF. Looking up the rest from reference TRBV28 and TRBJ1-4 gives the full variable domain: DVKVTQSSRYLVKRTGEKVFLECVQDMDHENMFWYRQDPGLGLRLIYFSYDVKMKEKGDIPEGYSVSREKKERFSLILESASTNQTSMYLCASSPPGGGKKLFFGSGTQLSVL.

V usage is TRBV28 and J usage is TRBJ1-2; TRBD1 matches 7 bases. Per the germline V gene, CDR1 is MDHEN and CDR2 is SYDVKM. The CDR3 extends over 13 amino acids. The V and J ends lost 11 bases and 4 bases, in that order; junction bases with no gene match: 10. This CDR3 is CASSEGQPYGYTF. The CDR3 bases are TGTGCCTCTTCTGAGGGACAGCCCTATGGCTACACCTTC.

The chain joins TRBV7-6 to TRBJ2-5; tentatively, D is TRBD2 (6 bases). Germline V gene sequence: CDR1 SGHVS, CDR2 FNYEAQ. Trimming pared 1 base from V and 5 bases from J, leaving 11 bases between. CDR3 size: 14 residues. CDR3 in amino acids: CASSLGASVETQYF. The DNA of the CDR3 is TGTGCCAGCAGCTTAGGGGCTAGCGTGGAGACCCAGTACTTC.

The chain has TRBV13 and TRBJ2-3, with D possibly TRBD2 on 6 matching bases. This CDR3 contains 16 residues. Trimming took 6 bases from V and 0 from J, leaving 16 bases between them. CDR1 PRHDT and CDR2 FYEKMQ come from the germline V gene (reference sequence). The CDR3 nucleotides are TGTGCCAGCAGTCTAAGACTAGAAGTTAGCACAGATACGCAGTATTTT. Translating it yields CASSLRLEVSTDTQYF. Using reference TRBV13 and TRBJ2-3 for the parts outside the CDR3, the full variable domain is AAGVIQSPRHLIKEKRETATLKCYPIPRHDTVYWYQQGPGQDPQFLISFYEKMQSDKGSIPDRFSAQQFSDYHSELNMSSLELGDSALYFCASSLRLEVSTDTQYFGPGTRLTVL.

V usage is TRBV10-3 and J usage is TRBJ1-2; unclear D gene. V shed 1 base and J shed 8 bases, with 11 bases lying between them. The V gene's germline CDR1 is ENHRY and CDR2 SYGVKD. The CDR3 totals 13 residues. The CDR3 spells CAISEFSAGGYTF. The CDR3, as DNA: TGTGCCATCAGTGAGTTTTCTGCGGGGGGCTACACCTTC.

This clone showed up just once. This chain's CDR3 is CASSSPLGGSPLHF. In DNA form, the CDR3 reads TGTGCCAGCAGCTCACCTCTGGGGGGTTCACCCCTCCACTTT. The rearrangement joins TRBV7-9 to TRBJ1-6, with D perhaps TRBD1 (5 bases). CDR3 length: 14 residues. Looked up from germline, CDR1 is SEHNR and CDR2 is FQNEAQ (reference sequence). Trimming took 4 bases from V and 9 from J, leaving 13 bases between them. The full variable domain, its missing parts supplied by reference TRBV7-9 and TRBJ1-6, is DTGVSQNPRHKITKRGQNVTFRCDPISEHNRLYWYRQTLGQGPEFLTYFQNEAQLEKSRLLSDRFSAERPKGSFSTLEIQRTEQGDSAMYLCASSSPLGGSPLHFGNGTRLTVT.

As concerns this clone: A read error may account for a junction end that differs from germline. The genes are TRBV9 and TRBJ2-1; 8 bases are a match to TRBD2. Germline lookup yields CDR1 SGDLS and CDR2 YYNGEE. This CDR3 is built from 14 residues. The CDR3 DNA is TGTGCCAGCAGCGTCCAACAGGGAAAGGAGGGACTAGTCTTC. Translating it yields CASSVQQGKEGLVF.

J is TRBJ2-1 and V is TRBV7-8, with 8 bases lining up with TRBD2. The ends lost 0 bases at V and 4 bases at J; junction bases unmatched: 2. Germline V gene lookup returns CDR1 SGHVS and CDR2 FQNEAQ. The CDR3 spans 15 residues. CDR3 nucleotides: TGTGCCAGCAGCTTAGCTAGCGGGAATTACAATGAGCAGTTCTTC. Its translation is CASSLASGNYNEQFF.

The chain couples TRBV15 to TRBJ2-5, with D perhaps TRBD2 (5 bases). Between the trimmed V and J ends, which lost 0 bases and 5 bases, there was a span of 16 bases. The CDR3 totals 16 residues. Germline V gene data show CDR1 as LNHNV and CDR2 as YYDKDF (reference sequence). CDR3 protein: CATSRDPGVSGETQYF. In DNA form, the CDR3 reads TGTGCCACCAGCAGAGACCCCGGGGTATCGGGGGAGACCCAGTACTTC.

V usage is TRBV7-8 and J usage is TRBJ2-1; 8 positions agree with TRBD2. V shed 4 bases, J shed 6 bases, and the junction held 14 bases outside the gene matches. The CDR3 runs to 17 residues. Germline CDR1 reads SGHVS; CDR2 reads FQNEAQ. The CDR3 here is CASSSRGGSEVFNEQFF. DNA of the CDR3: TGTGCCAGCAGCTCCCGGGGGGGATCGGAGGTTTTCAATGAGCAGTTCTTC.

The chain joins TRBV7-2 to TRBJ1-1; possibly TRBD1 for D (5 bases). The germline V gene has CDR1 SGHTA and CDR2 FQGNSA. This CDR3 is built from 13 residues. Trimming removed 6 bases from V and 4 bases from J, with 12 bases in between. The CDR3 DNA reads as TGTGCCAGCAGTCCAGGGTATCGCACTGAAGCTTTCTTT. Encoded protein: CASSPGYRTEAFF.

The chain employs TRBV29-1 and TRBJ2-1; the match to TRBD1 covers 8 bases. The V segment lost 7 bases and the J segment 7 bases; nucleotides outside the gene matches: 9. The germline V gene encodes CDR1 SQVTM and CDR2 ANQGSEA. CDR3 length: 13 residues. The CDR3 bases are TGCAGCGCCTCGGACAGGGTTTGGAATGAGCAGTTCTTC. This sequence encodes CSASDRVWNEQFF.

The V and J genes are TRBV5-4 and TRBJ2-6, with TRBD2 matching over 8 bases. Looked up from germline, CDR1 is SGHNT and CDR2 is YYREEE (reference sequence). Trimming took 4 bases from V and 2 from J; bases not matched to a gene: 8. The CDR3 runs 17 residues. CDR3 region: CASSAGREGPGANVLTF. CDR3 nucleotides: TGTGCCAGCAGCGCCGGGAGGGAGGGGCCTGGGGCCAACGTCCTGACTTTC.

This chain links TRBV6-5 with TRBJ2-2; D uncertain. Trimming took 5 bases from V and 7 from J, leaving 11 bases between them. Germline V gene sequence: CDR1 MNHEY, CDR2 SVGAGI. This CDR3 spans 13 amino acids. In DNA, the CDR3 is TGTGCCAGCAGTCCCTCCCCCGGCGGGGAGCTGTTTTTT. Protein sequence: CASSPSPGGELFF.

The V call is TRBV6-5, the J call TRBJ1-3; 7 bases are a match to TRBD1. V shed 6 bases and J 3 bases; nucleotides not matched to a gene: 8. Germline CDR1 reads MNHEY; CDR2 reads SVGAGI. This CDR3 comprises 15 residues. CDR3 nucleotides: TGTGCCAGCAGCGCCGGCAGGGGGTTTGGAAACACCATATATTTT. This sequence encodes CASSAGRGFGNTIYF.

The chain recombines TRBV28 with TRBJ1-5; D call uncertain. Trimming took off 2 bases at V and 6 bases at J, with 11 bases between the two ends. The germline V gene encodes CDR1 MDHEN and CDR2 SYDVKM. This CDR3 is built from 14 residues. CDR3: CASSLIELGQPQHF. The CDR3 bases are TGTGCCAGCAGTTTAATCGAACTCGGTCAGCCCCAGCATTTT.

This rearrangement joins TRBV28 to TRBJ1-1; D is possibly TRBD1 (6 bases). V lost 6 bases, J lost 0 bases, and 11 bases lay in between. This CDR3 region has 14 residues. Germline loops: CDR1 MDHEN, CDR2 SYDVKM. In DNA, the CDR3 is TGTGCCAGCAGGGACGGACAGCTGAACACTGAAGCTTTCTTT. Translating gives CASRDGQLNTEAFF.

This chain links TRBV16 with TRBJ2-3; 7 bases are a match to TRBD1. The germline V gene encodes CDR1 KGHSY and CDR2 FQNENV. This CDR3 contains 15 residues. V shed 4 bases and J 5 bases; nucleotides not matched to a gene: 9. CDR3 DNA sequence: TGTGCCAGCAGCCTCATTGGACAGGAAATAGATACGCAGTATTTT. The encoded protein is CASSLIGQEIDTQYF. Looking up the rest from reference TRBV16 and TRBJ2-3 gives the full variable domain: GEEVAQTPKHLVRGEGQKAKLYCAPIKGHSYVFWYQQVLKNEFKFLISFQNENVFDETGMPKERFSAKCLPNSPCSLEIQATKLEDSAVYFCASSLIGQEIDTQYFGPGTRLTVL.

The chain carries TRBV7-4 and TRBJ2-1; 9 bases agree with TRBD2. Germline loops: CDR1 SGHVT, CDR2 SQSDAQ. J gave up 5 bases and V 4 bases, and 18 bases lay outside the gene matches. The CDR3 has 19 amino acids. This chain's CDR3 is CASSSRDSLAASGNNEQFF. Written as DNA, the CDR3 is TGTGCCAGCAGCTCACGAGATTCTTTGGCGGCTAGCGGGAACAATGAGCAGTTCTTC. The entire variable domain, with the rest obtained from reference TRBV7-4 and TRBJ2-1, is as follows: GAGVSQSPRYKVAKRGRDVALRCDSISGHVTLYWYRQTLGQGSEVLTYSQSDAQRDKSGRPSGRFSAERPERSVSTLKIQRTEQGDSAVYLCASSSRDSLAASGNNEQFFGPGTRLTVL.

The CDR3 here is CASSIRAGGGYNEQFF. The CDR3 DNA reads as TGTGCCAGTAGTATCAGAGCGGGGGGCGGGTACAATGAGCAGTTCTTC. The chain is built from TRBV19 and TRBJ2-1; 9 bases agree with TRBD2. CDR3 length: 16 amino acids. CDR1 is LNHDA and CDR2 is SQIVND in the germline V gene (reference sequence). V shed 3 bases and J 4 bases; nucleotides not matched to a gene: 7.

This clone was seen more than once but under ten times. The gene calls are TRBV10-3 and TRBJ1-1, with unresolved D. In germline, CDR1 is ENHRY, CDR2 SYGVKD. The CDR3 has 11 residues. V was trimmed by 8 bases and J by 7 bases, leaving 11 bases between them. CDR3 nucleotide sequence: TGTGCCATCCTGGCGCAGGATGAAGCTTTCTTT. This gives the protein CAILAQDEAFF.

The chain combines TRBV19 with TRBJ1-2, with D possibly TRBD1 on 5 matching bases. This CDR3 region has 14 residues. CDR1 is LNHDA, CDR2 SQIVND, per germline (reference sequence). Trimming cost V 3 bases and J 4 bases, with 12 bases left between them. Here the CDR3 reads CASSIGQGGYGYTF. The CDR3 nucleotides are TGTGCCAGTAGTATCGGTCAGGGTGGCTATGGCTACACCTTC.

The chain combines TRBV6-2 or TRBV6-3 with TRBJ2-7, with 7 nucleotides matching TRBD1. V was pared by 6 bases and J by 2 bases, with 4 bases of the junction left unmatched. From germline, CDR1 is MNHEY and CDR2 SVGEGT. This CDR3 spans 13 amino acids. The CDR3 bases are TGTGCCAGCAGCCAGGGACAGACCTACGAGCAGTACTTC. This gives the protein CASSQGQTYEQYF.

DNA of the CDR3: TGTGCCAGCAGTTCTCGACAGGGGGTTTCACCCCTCCACTTT. Its protein is CASSSRQGVSPLHF. The chain carries TRBV28 and TRBJ1-6; 9 nucleotides match TRBD1. Germline V gene lookup returns CDR1 MDHEN and CDR2 SYDVKM. Germline trimming cut 4 bases from V and 9 bases from J; bases unmatched to any gene: 4. This CDR3 comprises 14 residues. Supplemented by reference TRBV28 and TRBJ1-6, the full variable domain reads DVKVTQSSRYLVKRTGEKVFLECVQDMDHENMFWYRQDPGLGLRLIYFSYDVKMKEKGDIPEGYSVSREKKERFSLILESASTNQTSMYLCASSSRQGVSPLHFGNGTRLTVT.

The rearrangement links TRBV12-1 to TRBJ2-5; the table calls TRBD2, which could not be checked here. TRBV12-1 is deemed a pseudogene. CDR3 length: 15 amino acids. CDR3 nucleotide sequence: TGTGCCAGCAGCTCACGACTAGCGGAACAAGAGACCCAGTACTTC. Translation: CASSSRLAEQETQYF.

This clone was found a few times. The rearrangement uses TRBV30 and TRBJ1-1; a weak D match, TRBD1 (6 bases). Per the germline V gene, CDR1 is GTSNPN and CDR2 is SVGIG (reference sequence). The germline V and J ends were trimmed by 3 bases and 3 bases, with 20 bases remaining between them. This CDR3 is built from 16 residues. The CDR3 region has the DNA TGTGCCTGGAGCAGAAAGGGGGGGATTGGGGACACTGAAGCTTTCTTT. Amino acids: CAWSRKGGIGDTEAFF.